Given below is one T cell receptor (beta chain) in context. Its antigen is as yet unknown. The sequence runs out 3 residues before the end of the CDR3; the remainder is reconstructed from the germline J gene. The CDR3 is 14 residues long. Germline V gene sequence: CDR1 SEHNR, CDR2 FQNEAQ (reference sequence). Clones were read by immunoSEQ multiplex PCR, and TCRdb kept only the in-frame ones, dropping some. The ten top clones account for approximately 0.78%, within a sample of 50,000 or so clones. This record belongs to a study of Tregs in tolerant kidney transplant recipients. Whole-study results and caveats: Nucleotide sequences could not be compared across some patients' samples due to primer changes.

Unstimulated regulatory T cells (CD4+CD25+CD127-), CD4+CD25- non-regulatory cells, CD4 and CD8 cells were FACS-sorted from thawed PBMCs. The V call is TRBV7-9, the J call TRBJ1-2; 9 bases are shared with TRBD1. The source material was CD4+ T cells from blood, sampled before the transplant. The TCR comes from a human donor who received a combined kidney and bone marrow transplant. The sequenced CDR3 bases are TGTGCCAGCGGGACAGGGCCCCAATGGTGGGGC. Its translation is CASGTGPQWWG. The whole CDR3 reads CASGTGPQWWGYTF.